This is a list of T cell receptor beta chains from one sample in a study of a mutant IDH1 vaccine in newly diagnosed glioma. Profiling relied on immunoSEQ multiplex PCR, and the TCRdb table lists in-frame clones only, not all of them. The data hold over 40,000 clones, with around 91% observed a single time. For these TCRs, the target antigens are not known. This specimen was PBMCs, taken from a glioma patient whose treatment included an IDH1 peptide vaccine. Every receptor here comes from a man aged 35 to 55 with glioma. Both conserved end residues are part of each CDR3. The order of the fields is D gene, V gene, J gene, clone size, CDR3 protein, CDR3 DNA. The D gene is left open where the match is weak. Size is stated for part of the rows, as once, few or many counts, or as a class when the clone is expanded.

D gene: NA
V gene: TRBV28
J gene: TRBJ1-4
clone size: NA
CDR3 protein: CASSLNEKLFF
CDR3 DNA: TGTGCCAGCAGTTTAAATGAAAAACTGTTTTTT

D gene: TRBD1
V gene: TRBV25-1
J gene: TRBJ1-4
clone size: NA
CDR3 protein: CASSDPGQGAGANEKLFF
CDR3 DNA: TGTGCCAGCAGTGACCCGGGACAGGGGGCCGGGGCTAATGAAAAACTGTTTTTT

D gene: NA
V gene: TRBV6-1
J gene: TRBJ1-1
clone size: NA
CDR3 protein: CASSKNRGGTEAFF
CDR3 DNA: TGTGCCAGCAGTAAAAATAGGGGGGGAACTGAAGCTTTCTTT

D gene: NA
V gene: TRBV6-5
J gene: TRBJ1-1
clone size: NA
CDR3 protein: CASSYSNSLNTEAFF
CDR3 DNA: TGTGCCAGCAGTTACTCGAACAGTTTGAACACTGAAGCTTTCTTT

D gene: NA
V gene: TRBV5-6
J gene: TRBJ1-3
clone size: NA
CDR3 protein: CASSLGGGTIYF
CDR3 DNA: TGTGCCAGCAGCTTGGGGGGAGGCACCATATATTTT

D gene: TRBD1
V gene: TRBV5-6
J gene: TRBJ1-1
clone size: NA
CDR3 protein: CASSLDRDRENTEAFF
CDR3 DNA: TGTGCCAGCAGCCTGGACCGGGACAGGGAGAACACTGAAGCTTTCTTT

D gene: NA
V gene: TRBV9
J gene: TRBJ2-1
clone size: few
CDR3 protein: CASSTPVNNEQFF
CDR3 DNA: TGTGCCAGCAGCACCCCGGTAAACAATGAGCAGTTCTTC

D gene: TRBD1
V gene: TRBV28
J gene: TRBJ1-6
clone size: NA
CDR3 protein: CASSFGQGSNYNSPLHF
CDR3 DNA: TGTGCCAGCAGTTTCGGACAGGGTTCCAATTATAATTCACCCCTCCACTTT

D gene: NA
V gene: TRBV5-1
J gene: TRBJ1-1
clone size: NA
CDR3 protein: CASSFYGDLNTEAFF
CDR3 DNA: TGCGCCAGCAGCTTCTACGGGGATTTAAACACTGAAGCTTTCTTT

D gene: NA
V gene: TRBV5-1
J gene: TRBJ1-3
clone size: NA
CDR3 protein: CASSLTVGGVGNTIYF
CDR3 DNA: TGCGCCAGCAGCTTGACGGTTGGAGGGGTAGGAAACACCATATATTTT

D gene: NA
V gene: TRBV19
J gene: TRBJ1-1
clone size: NA
CDR3 protein: CASSPPLNTEAFF
CDR3 DNA: TGTGCCAGTAGTCCCCCCCTGAACACTGAAGCTTTCTTT

D gene: TRBD2
V gene: TRBV11-2
J gene: TRBJ2-4
clone size: NA
CDR3 protein: CASSLDWTSGRVYAKNIQYF
CDR3 DNA: TGTGCCAGCAGCTTAGATTGGACTAGCGGGAGGGTATATGCCAAAAACATTCAGTACTTC

D gene: TRBD1
V gene: TRBV28
J gene: TRBJ1-2
clone size: NA
CDR3 protein: CASSLAYRGKFGYTF
CDR3 DNA: TGTGCCAGCAGTTTAGCTTACAGGGGTAAATTTGGCTACACCTTC

D gene: NA
V gene: TRBV10-2
J gene: TRBJ1-5
clone size: NA
CDR3 protein: CASSESLGTNQPQHF
CDR3 DNA: TGCGCCAGCAGTGAGTCTTTGGGAACCAATCAGCCCCAGCATTTT

D gene: NA
V gene: TRBV7-8
J gene: TRBJ2-7
clone size: NA
CDR3 protein: CASSFGGTGLGEQYF
CDR3 DNA: TGTGCCAGCAGCTTTGGGGGAACGGGGCTAGGCGAGCAGTACTTC

D gene: NA
V gene: TRBV7-9
J gene: TRBJ1-6
clone size: NA
CDR3 protein: CASSSGLSPLHF
CDR3 DNA: TGTGCCAGCAGTTCAGGGTTGTCACCCCTCCACTTT

D gene: NA
V gene: TRBV11-2
J gene: TRBJ2-1
clone size: NA
CDR3 protein: CASSLDQVGQFF
CDR3 DNA: TGTGCCAGCAGCTTAGATCAGGTGGGGCAGTTCTTC

D gene: TRBD2
V gene: TRBV7-2
J gene: TRBJ2-5
clone size: NA
CDR3 protein: CASSLGTSVQRYF
CDR3 DNA: TGTGCCAGCAGCCTAGGGACTAGCGTTCAGCGGTACTTC

D gene: TRBD1
V gene: TRBV11-2
J gene: TRBJ2-7
clone size: NA
CDR3 protein: CASRPPGQVLSYEQYF
CDR3 DNA: TGTGCCAGCAGACCACCGGGACAGGTGCTTTCCTACGAGCAGTACTTC

D gene: NA
V gene: TRBV2
J gene: TRBJ2-1
clone size: NA
CDR3 protein: CASSEAVYNEQFF
CDR3 DNA: TGTGCCAGCAGTGAAGCTGTCTACAATGAGCAGTTCTTC

D gene: NA
V gene: TRBV10-3
J gene: TRBJ2-1
clone size: NA
CDR3 protein: CAITVGSGRYNEQFF
CDR3 DNA: TGTGCCATCACTGTCGGCAGCGGAAGGTACAATGAGCAGTTCTTC

D gene: NA
V gene: TRBV15
J gene: TRBJ1-2
clone size: NA
CDR3 protein: CATSSVSVGGYTF
CDR3 DNA: TGTGCCACCAGCAGTGTATCAGTCGGAGGCTACACCTTC

D gene: NA
V gene: TRBV19
J gene: TRBJ2-7
clone size: NA
CDR3 protein: CASSIGVTYEQYF
CDR3 DNA: TGTGCCAGTAGTATAGGGGTGACCTACGAGCAGTACTTC

D gene: NA
V gene: TRBV7-3
J gene: TRBJ1-1
clone size: NA
CDR3 protein: CASSWGRGTEAFF
CDR3 DNA: TGTGCCAGCAGCTGGGGTAGGGGCACTGAAGCTTTCTTT